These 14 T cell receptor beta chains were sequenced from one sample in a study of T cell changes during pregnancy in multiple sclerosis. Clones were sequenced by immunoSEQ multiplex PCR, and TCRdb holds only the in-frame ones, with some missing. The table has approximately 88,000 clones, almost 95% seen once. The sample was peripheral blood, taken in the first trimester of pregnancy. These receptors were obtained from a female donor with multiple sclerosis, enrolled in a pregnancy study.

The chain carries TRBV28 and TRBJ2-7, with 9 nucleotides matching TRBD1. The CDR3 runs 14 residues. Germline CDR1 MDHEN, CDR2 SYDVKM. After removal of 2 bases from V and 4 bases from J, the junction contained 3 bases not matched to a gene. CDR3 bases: TGTGCCAGCAGTTTAAACGGACAGGGGTACGAGCAGTACTTC. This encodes CASSLNGQGYEQYF.

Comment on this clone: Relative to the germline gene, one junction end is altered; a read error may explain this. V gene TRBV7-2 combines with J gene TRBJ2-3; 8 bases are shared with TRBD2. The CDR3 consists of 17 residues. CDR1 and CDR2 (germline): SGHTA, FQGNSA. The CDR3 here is CASSLAGGGTTTDTQYF. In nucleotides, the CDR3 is TGTGCCAGCAGCCTAGCGGGCGGCGGGACCACCACAGATACGCAGTATTTT. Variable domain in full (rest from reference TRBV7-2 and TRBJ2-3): GAGVSQSPSNKVTEKGKDVELRCDPISGHTALYWYRQSLGQGLEFLIYFQGNSAPDKSGLPSDRFSAERTGGSVSTLTIQRTQQEDSAVYLCASSLAGGGTTTDTQYFGPGTRLTVL.

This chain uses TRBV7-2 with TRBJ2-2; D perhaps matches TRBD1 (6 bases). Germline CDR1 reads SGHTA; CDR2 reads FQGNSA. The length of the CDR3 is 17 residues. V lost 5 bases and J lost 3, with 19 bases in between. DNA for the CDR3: TGTGCCAGCAGCAAACAATCGGCAGGGGCTGACACCGGGGAGCTGTTTTTT. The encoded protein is CASSKQSAGADTGELFF.

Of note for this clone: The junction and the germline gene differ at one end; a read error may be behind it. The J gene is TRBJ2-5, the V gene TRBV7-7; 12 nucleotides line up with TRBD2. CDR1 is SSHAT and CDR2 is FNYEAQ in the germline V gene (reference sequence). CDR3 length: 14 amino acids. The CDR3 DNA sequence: TGTGCTAGCAGCCTAGCGGGAGGGCAGGAGACCCAGTACTTC. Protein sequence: CASSLAGGQETQYF. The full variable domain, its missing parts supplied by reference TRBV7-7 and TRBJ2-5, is GAGVSQSPRYKVTKRGQDVTLRCDPISSHATLYWYQQALGQGPEFLTYFNYEAQPDKSGLPSDRFSAERPEGSISTLTIQRTEQRDSAMYRCASSLAGGQETQYFGPGTRLLVL.

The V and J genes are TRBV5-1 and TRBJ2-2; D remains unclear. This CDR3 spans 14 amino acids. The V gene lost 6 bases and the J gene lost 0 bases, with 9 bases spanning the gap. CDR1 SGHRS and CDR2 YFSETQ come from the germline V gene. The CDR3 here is CASKKESNTGELFF. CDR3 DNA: TGCGCCAGCAAAAAGGAGTCGAACACCGGGGAGCTGTTTTTT.

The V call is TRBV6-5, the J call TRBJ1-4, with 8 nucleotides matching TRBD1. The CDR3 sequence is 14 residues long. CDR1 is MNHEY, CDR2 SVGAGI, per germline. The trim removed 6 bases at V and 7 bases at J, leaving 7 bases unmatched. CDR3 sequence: CASSPTGVGEKLFF. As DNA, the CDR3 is TGTGCCAGCAGCCCGACAGGGGTGGGTGAAAAACTGTTTTTT.

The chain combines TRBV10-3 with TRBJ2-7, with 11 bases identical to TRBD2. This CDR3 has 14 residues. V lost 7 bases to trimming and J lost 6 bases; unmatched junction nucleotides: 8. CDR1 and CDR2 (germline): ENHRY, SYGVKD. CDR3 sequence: CAITPGTSGSEQYF. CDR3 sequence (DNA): TGTGCCATCACCCCGGGGACTAGCGGAAGCGAGCAGTACTTC.

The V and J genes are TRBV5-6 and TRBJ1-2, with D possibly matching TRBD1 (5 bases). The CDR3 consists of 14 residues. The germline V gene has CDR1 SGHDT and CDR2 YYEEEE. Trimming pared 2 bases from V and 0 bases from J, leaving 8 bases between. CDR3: CASSLTGANYGYTF. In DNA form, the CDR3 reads TGTGCCAGCAGCTTAACAGGAGCTAACTATGGCTACACCTTC. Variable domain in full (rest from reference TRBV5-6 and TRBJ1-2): DAGVTQSPTHLIKTRGQQVTLRCSPKSGHDTVSWYQQALGQGPQFIFQYYEEEERQRGNFPDRFSGHQFPNYSSELNVNALLLGDSALYLCASSLTGANYGYTFGSGTRLTVV.

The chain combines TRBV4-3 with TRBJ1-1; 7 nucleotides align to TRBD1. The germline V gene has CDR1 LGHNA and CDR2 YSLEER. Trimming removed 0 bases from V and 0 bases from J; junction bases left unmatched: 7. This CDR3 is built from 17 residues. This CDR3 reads CASSQDYRGYMNTEAFF. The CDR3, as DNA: TGCGCCAGCAGCCAAGATTACAGGGGATATATGAACACTGAAGCTTTCTTT.

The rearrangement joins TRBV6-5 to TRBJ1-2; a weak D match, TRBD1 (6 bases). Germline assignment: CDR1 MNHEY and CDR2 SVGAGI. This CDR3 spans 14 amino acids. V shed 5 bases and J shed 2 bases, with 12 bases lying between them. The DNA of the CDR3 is TGTGCCAGCAGTGGTGGACAGAGAAACTATGGCTACACCTTC. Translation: CASSGGQRNYGYTF.

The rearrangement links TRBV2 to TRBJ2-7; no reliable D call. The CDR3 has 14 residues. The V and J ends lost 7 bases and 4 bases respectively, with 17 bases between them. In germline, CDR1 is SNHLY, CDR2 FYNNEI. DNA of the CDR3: TGTGCCAGCACCGAGCAATCAGGTGGTTACGAGCAGTACTTC. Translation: CASTEQSGGYEQYF.

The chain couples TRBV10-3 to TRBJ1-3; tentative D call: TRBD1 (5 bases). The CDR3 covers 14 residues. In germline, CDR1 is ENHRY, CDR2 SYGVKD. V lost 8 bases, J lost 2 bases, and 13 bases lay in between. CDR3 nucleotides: TGTGCCATCCGGGGGGGGGTTCCTGGAAACACCATATATTTT. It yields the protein CAIRGGVPGNTIYF.

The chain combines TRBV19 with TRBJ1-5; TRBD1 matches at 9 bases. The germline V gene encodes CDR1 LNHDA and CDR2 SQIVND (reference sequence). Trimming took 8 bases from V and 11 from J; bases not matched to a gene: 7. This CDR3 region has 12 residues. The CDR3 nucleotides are TGTGCCAGTGCACAGGGGGCCACGGCCCAGCATTTT. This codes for CASAQGATAQHF.

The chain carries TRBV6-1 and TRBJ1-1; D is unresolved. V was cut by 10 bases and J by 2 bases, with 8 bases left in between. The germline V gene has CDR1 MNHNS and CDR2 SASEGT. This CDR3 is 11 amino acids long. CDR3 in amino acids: CAIGLNTEAFF. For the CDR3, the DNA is TGTGCCATAGGACTTAACACTGAAGCTTTCTTT.